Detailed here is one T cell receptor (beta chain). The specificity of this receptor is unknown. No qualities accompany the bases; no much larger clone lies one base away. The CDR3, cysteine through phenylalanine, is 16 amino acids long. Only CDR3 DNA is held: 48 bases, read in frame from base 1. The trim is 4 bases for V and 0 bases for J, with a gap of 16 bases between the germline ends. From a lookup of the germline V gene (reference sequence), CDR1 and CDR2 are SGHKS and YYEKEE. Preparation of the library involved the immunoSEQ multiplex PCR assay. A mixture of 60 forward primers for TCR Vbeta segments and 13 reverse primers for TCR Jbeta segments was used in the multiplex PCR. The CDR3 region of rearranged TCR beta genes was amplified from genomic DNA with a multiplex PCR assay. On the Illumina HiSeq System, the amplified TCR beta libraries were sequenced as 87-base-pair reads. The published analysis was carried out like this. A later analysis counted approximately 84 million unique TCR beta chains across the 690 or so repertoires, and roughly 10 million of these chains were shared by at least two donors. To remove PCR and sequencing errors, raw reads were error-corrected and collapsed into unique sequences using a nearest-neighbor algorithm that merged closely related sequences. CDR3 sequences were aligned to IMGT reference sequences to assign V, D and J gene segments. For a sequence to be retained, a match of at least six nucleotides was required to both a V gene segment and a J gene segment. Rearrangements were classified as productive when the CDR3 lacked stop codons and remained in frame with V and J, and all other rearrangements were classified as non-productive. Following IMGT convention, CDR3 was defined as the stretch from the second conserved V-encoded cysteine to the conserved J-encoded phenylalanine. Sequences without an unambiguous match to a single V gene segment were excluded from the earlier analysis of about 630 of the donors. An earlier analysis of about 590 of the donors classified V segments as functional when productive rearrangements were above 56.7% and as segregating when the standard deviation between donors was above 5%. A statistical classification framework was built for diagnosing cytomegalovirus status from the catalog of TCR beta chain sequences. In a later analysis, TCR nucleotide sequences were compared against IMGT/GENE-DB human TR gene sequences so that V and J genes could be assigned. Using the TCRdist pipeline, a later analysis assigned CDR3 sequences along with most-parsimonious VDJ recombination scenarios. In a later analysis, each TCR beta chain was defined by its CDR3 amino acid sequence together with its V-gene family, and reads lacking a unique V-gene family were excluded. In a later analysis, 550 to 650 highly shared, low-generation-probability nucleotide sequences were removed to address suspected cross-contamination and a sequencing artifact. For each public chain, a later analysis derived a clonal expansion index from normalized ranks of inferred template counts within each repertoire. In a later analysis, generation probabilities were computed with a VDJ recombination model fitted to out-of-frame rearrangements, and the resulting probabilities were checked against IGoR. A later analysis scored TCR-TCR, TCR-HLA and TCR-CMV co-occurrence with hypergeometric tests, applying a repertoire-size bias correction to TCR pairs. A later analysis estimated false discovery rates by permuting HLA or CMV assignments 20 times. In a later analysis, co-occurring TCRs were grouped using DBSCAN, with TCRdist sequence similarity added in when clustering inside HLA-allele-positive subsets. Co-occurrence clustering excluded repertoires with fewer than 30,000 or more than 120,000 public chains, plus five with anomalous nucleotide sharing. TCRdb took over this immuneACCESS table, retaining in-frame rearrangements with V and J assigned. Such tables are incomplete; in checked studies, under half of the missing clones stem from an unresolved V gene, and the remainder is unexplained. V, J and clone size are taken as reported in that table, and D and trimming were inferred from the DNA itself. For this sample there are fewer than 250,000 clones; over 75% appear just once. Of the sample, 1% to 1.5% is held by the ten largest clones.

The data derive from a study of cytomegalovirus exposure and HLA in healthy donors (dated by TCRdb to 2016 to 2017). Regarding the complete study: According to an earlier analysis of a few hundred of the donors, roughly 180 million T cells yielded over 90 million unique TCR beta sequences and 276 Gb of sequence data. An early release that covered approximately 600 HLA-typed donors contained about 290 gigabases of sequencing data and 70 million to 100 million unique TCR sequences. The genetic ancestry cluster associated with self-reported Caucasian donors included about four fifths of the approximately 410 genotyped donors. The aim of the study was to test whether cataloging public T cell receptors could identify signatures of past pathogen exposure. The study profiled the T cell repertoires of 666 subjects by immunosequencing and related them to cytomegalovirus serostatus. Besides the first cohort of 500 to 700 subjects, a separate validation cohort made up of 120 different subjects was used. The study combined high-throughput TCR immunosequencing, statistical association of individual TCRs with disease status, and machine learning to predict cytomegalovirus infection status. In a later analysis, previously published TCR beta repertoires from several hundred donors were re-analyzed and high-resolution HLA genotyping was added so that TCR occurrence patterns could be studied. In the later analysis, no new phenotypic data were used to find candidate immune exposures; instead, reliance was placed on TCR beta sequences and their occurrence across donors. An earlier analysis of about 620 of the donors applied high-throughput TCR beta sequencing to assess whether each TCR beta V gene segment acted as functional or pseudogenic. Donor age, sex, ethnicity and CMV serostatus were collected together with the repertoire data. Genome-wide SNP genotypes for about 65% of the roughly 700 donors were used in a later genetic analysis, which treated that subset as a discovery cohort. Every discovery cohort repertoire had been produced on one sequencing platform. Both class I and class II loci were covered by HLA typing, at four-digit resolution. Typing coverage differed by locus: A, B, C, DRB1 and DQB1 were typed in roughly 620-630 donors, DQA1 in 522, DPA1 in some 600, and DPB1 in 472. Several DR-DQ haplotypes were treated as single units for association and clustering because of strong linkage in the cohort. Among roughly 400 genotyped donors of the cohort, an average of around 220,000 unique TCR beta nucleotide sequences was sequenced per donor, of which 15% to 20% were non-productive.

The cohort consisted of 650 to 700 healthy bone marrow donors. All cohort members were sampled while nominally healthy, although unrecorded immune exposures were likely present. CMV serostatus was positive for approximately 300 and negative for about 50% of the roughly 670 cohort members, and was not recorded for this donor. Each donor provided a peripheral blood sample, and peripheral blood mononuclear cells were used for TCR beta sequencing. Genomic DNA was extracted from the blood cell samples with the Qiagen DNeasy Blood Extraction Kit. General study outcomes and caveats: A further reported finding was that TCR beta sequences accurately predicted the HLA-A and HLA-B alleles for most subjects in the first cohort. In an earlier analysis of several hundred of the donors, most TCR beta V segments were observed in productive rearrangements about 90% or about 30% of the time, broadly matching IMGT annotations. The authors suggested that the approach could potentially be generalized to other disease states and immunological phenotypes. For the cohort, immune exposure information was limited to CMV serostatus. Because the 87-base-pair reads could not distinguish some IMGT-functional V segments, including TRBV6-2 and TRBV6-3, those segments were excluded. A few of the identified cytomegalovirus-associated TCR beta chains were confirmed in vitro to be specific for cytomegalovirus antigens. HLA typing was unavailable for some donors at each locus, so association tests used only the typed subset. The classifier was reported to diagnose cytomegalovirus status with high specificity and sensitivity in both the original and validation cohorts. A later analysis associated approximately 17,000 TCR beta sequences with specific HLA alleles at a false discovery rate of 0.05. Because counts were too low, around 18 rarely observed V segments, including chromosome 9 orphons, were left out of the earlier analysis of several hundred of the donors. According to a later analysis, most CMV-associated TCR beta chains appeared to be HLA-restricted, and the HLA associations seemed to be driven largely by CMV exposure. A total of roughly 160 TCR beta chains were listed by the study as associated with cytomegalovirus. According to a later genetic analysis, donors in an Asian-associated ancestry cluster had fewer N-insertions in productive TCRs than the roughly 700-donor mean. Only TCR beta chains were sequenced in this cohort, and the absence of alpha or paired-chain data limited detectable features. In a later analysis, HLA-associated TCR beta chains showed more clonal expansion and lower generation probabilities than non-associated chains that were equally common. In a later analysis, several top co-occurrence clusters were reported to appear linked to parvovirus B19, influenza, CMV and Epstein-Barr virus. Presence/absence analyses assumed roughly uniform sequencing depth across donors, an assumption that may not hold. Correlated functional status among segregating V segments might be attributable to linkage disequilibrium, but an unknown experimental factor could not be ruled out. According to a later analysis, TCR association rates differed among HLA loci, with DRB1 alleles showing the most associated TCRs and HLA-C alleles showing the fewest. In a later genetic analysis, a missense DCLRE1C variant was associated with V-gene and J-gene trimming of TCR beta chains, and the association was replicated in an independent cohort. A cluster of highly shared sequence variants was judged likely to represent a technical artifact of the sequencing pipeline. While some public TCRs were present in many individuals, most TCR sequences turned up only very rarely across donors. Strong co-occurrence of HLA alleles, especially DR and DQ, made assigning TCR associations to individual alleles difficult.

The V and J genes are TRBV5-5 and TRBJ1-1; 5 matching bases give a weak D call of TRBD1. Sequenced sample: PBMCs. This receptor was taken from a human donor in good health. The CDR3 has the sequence CASSAAPRGVNTEAFF. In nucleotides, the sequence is TGTGCCAGCAGCGCAGCCCCGCGGGGGGTGAACACTGAAGCTTTCTTT.